The clone carrying this T cell receptor (beta chain) was counted once. Its antigen is not known. The PCR contained 60 Vbeta and 13 Jbeta primers. The data were produced by immunoSEQ multiplex PCR, yet TCRdb's version contains in-frame clones alone and is incomplete. The sample consists of some 40,000 clones, around 69% of them appearing once. The CDR3 runs 14 residues. Germline CDR1 and CDR2: LNHDA and SQIVND (reference sequence). The junction had 6 bases not matched to a gene; V was cut back by 6 bases and J by 2 bases. This sample is part of a study of cytomegalovirus exposure and HLA in healthy donors. As for the study in general: Caucasian-associated ancestry cluster membership applied to just over 80% of approximately 420 genotyped donors. General observations from the study: Versus the approximately 720-donor mean, an Asian-associated ancestry cluster reportedly showed fewer N-insertions in a later analysis. Some V segments (TRBV6-2 and TRBV6-3 among them) were excluded as indistinguishable. Later analysis found that TCR beta chains associated with HLA were more clonally expanded than other, equally common chains.

The sequence derives from a man aged 25-40 years in good health and CMV-seronegative. The sample was PBMCs. The gene calls are TRBV19 and TRBJ2-7; the match to TRBD1 covers 8 bases. Here the CDR3 reads CASRLGQGAYEQYF. CDR3 bases: TGTGCCAGTAGGCTTGGACAGGGAGCCTACGAGCAGTACTTC.